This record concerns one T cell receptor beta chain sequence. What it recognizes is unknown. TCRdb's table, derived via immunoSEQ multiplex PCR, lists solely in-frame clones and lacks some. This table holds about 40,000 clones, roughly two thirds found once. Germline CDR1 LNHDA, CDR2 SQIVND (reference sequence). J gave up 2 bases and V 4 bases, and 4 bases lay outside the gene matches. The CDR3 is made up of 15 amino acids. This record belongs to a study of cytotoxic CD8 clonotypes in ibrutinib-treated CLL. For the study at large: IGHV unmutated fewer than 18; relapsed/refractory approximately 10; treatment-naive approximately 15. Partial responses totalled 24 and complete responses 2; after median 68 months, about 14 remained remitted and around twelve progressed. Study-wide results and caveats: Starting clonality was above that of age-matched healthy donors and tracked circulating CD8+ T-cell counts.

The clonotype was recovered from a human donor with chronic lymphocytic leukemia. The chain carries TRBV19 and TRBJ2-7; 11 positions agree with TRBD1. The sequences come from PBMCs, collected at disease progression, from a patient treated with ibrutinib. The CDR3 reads CASSTADRGPYEQYF. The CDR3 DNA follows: TGTGCCAGTAGTACCGCGGACAGGGGGCCCTACGAGCAGTACTTC.